These 3 T cell receptor beta chains share one sample of origin, sequenced in a study of cytomegalovirus exposure and HLA in healthy donors. PCR involved 60 Vbeta and 13 Jbeta primers. The repertoire was sequenced with immunoSEQ multiplex PCR; TCRdb's copy has only in-frame clones and lacks some. Seen in this sample are tens of thousands of clones; the ten most common clones hold 9% to 15%. The sequencing sample was made of PBMCs. The receptors were sampled from a woman aged 60 to 75 in good health and CMV-seropositive.

The genes are TRBV19 and TRBJ1-5; D remains unclear. The germline CDR1 and CDR2 sequences are LNHDA and SQIVND (reference sequence). The CDR3 totals 14 residues. Trimming pared 6 bases from V and 0 bases from J, leaving 9 bases between. The CDR3 DNA is TGTGCCAGTAGCCGACTAATTAGCAATCAGCCCCAGCATTTT. It specifies CASSRLISNQPQHF.

Written as DNA, the CDR3 is TGTGCCAGCCCAGAACAGGGAGAAAATCAGCCCCAGCATTTT. It codes for CASPEQGENQPQHF. This chain joins TRBV6-6 and TRBJ1-5, with a tentative D call TRBD1 (6 bases). Germline values: CDR1 MNHNY, CDR2 SVGAGI (reference sequence). CDR3 size: 14 residues. With 8 bases removed from V and 4 bases from J, the gap between germline ends came to 15 bases.

This chain uses TRBV29-1 with TRBJ2-7; the D gene is possibly TRBD2 (6 bases). Trimming took 4 bases from V and 5 from J, leaving 9 bases between them. Looked up from germline, CDR1 is SQVTM and CDR2 is ANQGSEA. CDR3 length: 11 amino acids. In nucleotides, the CDR3 is TGCAGCGTTGGGAGGGGAAACGAGCAGTACTTC. Amino acids: CSVGRGNEQYF.